The T cell receptor (beta chain) under discussion was sequenced for a study of blood T cell repertoires in COVID-19 (dated by TCRdb to 2018 to 2021). At the level of the whole study: Collaborator samples came from the United States, Italy and Spain and covered acute and convalescent phases of COVID-19. The prospective study material was composed of cDNA or gDNA derived from T cells, B-cell-depleted T cells, or PBMCs. Subjects who had been exposed to COVID-19, were actively infected with it, or had recovered from it provided the deeply sampled blood TCRbeta repertoires that made up the dataset. The repertoires were released in a freely available public database intended as a resource for research on the immune response to SARS-CoV-2. Samples came from the ongoing ImmuneRACE study (first 160 participants) plus 1,254 subjects from 6 global collaborators. The sample metadata nearly always contained a de-identified subject ID, COVID-19 status, age in years and sex. Where available, HLA class I and class II types were obtained from metadata supplied by the sample provider rather than from assay-based typing.

About this clone: Its cognate antigen has yet to be identified. Nothing much larger sits one base from this clone, and base qualities are not available.

TCRbeta CDR3 regions were amplified from genomic DNA by means of the immunoSEQ Assay, a bias-controlled multiplex PCR. The original methods were these. The number of nucleated cells in each sample was estimated from the amplification of reference gene primers within the assay. To quantify the absolute abundance of each unique TCRbeta CDR3 rearrangement, sequence reads were collapsed and filtered. For each sample, productive Simpson clonality was calculated by taking the square root of Simpson's diversity index across productive rearrangements. Drawn from immuneACCESS, this table holds only the in-frame rearrangements with V and J called that TCRdb kept. Clones are partly lost; checked studies trace under half to an unresolved V gene and leave the rest unexplained. The V and J calls and the clone size are those of that table, but D and trimming were determined from the DNA. The sample table shows 120,000 to 150,000 clones, and 88% are seen once. Approximately 1.2% of the sample belongs to the ten largest clones.

Including the terminal cysteine and phenylalanine, the CDR3 comprises 13 residues. The DNA shown is the 39-base CDR3, in frame from base 1. The germline V gene provides CDR1 MDHEN and CDR2 SYDVKM. Clipping removes 10 bases from V and 3 bases from J, with 9 as the unmatched junction base count. What the authors observed across the whole study: The amount of clinical and demographic metadata varied by source and participant and was provided uncurated.

Enrolling through a virtual design, the prospective study's participants ranged in age from roughly 18 to 89 years and lived across approximately 25 United States geographic areas. Cohort assignment in the prospective study relied on participant-reported clinical history from a screening survey and a study questionnaire. In the prospective study, mobile phlebotomists collected whole blood, serum and a nasopharyngeal or oropharyngeal swab from each participant. Over a roughly 2-month period, participants in the prospective study had the option of providing additional blood draws and questionnaires. Before DNA extraction, blood samples from the prospective study were shipped at room temperature or frozen.

The sequence is built from TRBV28 and TRBJ2-7, with 7 bases in between that match TRBD1. Specimen: PBMCs or T cells enriched from blood (not recorded which). This clonotype originated in a woman under 40 with acute COVID-19. CDR3 reads: CATLGQVNYEQYF. The DNA sequence is TGTGCCACTTTAGGACAGGTAAACTACGAGCAGTACTTC.